This T cell receptor (beta chain) is from a study of T cells in Graves' hyperthyroidism and ophthalmopathy. In its sample, this clonotype was seen many times. Its antigen remains unknown. The study, taken as a whole, reports: The authors' 13 V-J model separated ophthalmopathy from stable hyperthyroidism.

From germline, CDR1 is SEHNR and CDR2 FQNEAQ (reference sequence). Trimming cost V 6 bases and J 3 bases; bases outside gene matches: 4. The length of the CDR3 is 13 residues. Stable disease denoted Graves' hyperthyroidism without ophthalmopathy progression within 18 months. Disease duration under 2 months; hyperthyroidism patients were aged 18 to 65. Those patients with uncontrolled infection, other autoimmune disease, pregnancy or lactation were excluded. Researchers took RNA transcripts and amplified the TCR beta CDR3 regions from them. The HTBI primer set served for first-round RT-PCR of the TCR CDR3. TCRdb analysed the multiplex PCR reads with MiXCR anew, one entry per CDR3 protein. This sample has fewer than 200,000 distinct CDR3 sequences, with 17% found just once.

The clonotype originates from a woman aged 45-65 years with Graves' hyperthyroidism. The chain carries TRBV7-9 and TRBJ1-1; 7 bases are shared with TRBD1. Material: blood. Here the CDR3 reads CASSLQGYTEAFF. The CDR3 coding sequence is TGTGCCAGCAGTCTACAGGGGTACACTGAAGCTTTCTTT.